Reported below is one T cell receptor beta chain. The PCR employed 60 Vbeta primers together with 13 Jbeta primers. Profiling relied on immunoSEQ multiplex PCR, and the TCRdb table lists in-frame clones only, not all of them. The sample holds over 70,000 clones, about 71% seen once. These data come from a study of cytomegalovirus exposure and HLA in healthy donors. CDR1 SQVTM and CDR2 ANQGSEA come from the germline V gene. This CDR3 has 12 amino acids. The V gene end was trimmed by 7 bases and the J gene end by 4 bases; junction bases not matched to a gene: 5. This rearrangement joins TRBV29-1 to TRBJ2-3; 7 nucleotides line up with TRBD1. Sequenced material: PBMCs. The TCR sequence derives from a woman in her fifties or sixties in good health and CMV-seropositive. The CDR3 here is CSETGAADTQYF. CDR3 DNA sequence: TGCAGCGAAACAGGGGCTGCAGATACGCAGTATTTT.